The 17 T cell receptor beta chains below come from one sample, sequenced in a study of cytomegalovirus exposure and HLA in healthy donors. The PCR employed 60 Vbeta primers together with 13 Jbeta primers. Profiling relied on immunoSEQ multiplex PCR, and the TCRdb table lists in-frame clones only, not all of them. The table lists about 190,000 clones, 70% to 80% of them singletons. The sample was PBMCs. The source is a woman aged 45-65 years in good health and CMV-seronegative.

This chain uses TRBV6-1 with TRBJ2-3; TRBD2 aligns across 9 bases. Germline CDR1 MNHNS, CDR2 SASEGT. This CDR3 has 14 amino acids. Germline trimming cut 8 bases from V and 5 bases from J; bases unmatched to any gene: 8. The DNA of the CDR3 is TGTGCCAGCGGTAGCGGGGGAGGGGGAGATACGCAGTATTTT. Translated, it gives CASGSGGGGDTQYF.

Comment on this clone: The identical CDR3 is also encoded by other nucleotide sequences in the sample. This chain connects TRBV2 to TRBJ2-6; D is unresolved. V was clipped by 3 bases and J by 0 bases, with 6 bases between them. The CDR3 is made up of 15 amino acids. Germline lookup yields CDR1 SNHLY and CDR2 FYNNEI. The DNA of the CDR3 is TGTGCCAGCAGTGATTGGAGCTCTGGGGCCAACGTCCTGACTTTC. This encodes CASSDWSSGANVLTF.

This rearrangement joins TRBV15 to TRBJ2-7; D may be TRBD2 (5 bases). Germline assignment: CDR1 LNHNV and CDR2 YYDKDF (reference sequence). The CDR3 is 14 amino acids. V was cut by 2 bases and J by 3 bases, with 11 bases left in between. CDR3 in amino acids: CATSRSETNYEQYF. In nucleotides, the CDR3 is TGTGCCACCAGCAGATCCGAGACTAACTACGAGCAGTACTTC. Complete variable domain (other parts from reference TRBV15 and TRBJ2-7): DAMVIQNPRYQVTQFGKPVTLSCSQTLNHNVMYWYQQKSSQAPKLLFHYYDKDFNNEADTPDNFQSRRPNTSFCFLDIRSPGLGDTAMYLCATSRSETNYEQYFGPGTRLTVT.

In its sample, this clone was seen a few times. The chain recombines TRBV28 with TRBJ2-7, with D maybe TRBD1 (6 bases). V dropped 3 bases and J dropped 7 bases, with 16 bases sitting between them. The germline CDR1 and CDR2 sequences are MDHEN and SYDVKM. The CDR3 is 14 amino acids. CDR3 in amino acids: CASSLTGRASEQYF. CDR3 nucleotides: TGTGCCAGCAGTTTGACAGGTAGGGCTTCAGAGCAGTACTTC.

This clone was found many times. The chain couples TRBV2 to TRBJ1-5; D gene unclear. The V end was cut by 7 bases, the J end by 2 bases, with 9 bases between. The CDR3 is 13 residues long. Germline V gene sequence: CDR1 SNHLY, CDR2 FYNNEI. This CDR3 reads CASIEQGNQPQHF. In DNA, the CDR3 is TGTGCCAGCATTGAGCAGGGCAATCAGCCCCAGCATTTT.

J is TRBJ1-5 and V is TRBV19; D perhaps matches TRBD1 (6 bases). The V end was cut by 3 bases, the J end by 10 bases, with 19 bases between. Looked up from germline, CDR1 is LNHDA and CDR2 is SQIVND (reference sequence). This CDR3 region has 15 residues. DNA of the CDR3: TGTGCCAGTAGTATGGGGGCAAGATCGGAAGTTCCCCAGCATTTT. This encodes CASSMGARSEVPQHF.

The CDR3, as DNA: TGTGCCAGCAGCTTGACTAGCGGGAGGAGGCAAGAGCAGTTCTTC. Translated, it gives CASSLTSGRRQEQFF. The gene calls are TRBV5-4 and TRBJ2-1, with 12 positions matching TRBD2. The CDR3 is 15 residues long. In germline, CDR1 is SGHNT, CDR2 YYREEE (reference sequence). J was trimmed by 10 bases and V by 1 base; bases with no gene match: 6.

The chain links TRBV14 to TRBJ2-1; tentative D call: TRBD2 (5 bases). Trimming shortened V by 1 base and J by 5 bases, and 15 bases separated the two germline ends. Germline V gives CDR1 SGHDN, CDR2 FVKESK. The CDR3 loop spans 16 amino acids. CDR3 amino acids: CASSQGPGSGHNEQFF. For the CDR3, the DNA is TGTGCCAGCAGCCAAGGTCCGGGGAGTGGTCACAATGAGCAGTTCTTC.

About this clone: An end of the junction differs from the germline gene, which may be a read error. The rearrangement joins TRBV9 to TRBJ2-1; D is ambiguous. CDR1 and CDR2 from the germline V gene are SGDLS and YYNGEE. The CDR3 has 12 residues. CDR3 sequence (DNA): TGTGCCAGCAGCGTAGATTACAGTGAGCAGTTCTTC. This encodes CASSVDYSEQFF.

The rearrangement uses TRBV9 and TRBJ2-7; 7 positions match TRBD2. The CDR3 spans 13 residues. Trimming removed 5 bases from V and 2 bases from J; junction bases left unmatched: 4. The germline gives CDR1 SGDLS, CDR2 YYNGEE. In DNA, the CDR3 is TGTGCCAGCAGTGAGCGGGGAACCTACGAGCAGTACTTC. It specifies CASSERGTYEQYF.

V usage is TRBV5-1 and J usage is TRBJ2-5, with TRBD2 matching 13 bases. The end of the DNA aligns better with TRBJ2-7, so the J call may be wrong. Germline V gives CDR1 SGHRS, CDR2 YFSETQ. The CDR3 runs to 15 residues. This CDR3 reads CASSGGTSGTYEQYF. For the CDR3, the DNA is TGCGCCAGCAGCGGGGGGACTAGCGGGACGTACGAGCAGTACTTC.

The V call is TRBV5-4, the J call TRBJ1-4; 7 nucleotides align to TRBD1. Germline V lookup: CDR1 SGHNT, CDR2 YYREEE (reference sequence). V trimming: 2 bases; J trimming: 7 bases; junction bases outside the gene matches: 5. The CDR3 is 14 amino acids. The CDR3, as DNA: TGTGCCAGCAGCTTAGGGGGGACAGCTGAAAAACTGTTTTTT. Amino acids: CASSLGGTAEKLFF.

J is TRBJ1-5 and V is TRBV7-2; 7 nucleotides align to TRBD1. With V trimmed by 6 bases and J by 3 bases, 8 bases remained unmatched. The germline V gene has CDR1 SGHTA and CDR2 FQGNSA. This CDR3 contains 15 residues. This CDR3 reads CASSQWGQYNQPQHF. CDR3 nucleotide sequence: TGTGCCAGCAGTCAATGGGGACAGTACAATCAGCCCCAGCATTTT. Full variable domain (rest looked up from reference TRBV7-2 and TRBJ1-5): GAGVSQSPSNKVTEKGKDVELRCDPISGHTALYWYRQSLGQGLEFLIYFQGNSAPDKSGLPSDRFSAERTGGSVSTLTIQRTQQEDSAVYLCASSQWGQYNQPQHFGDGTRLSIL.

Concerning this clone itself: A junction boundary mismatches the germline segment, possibly from a read error. This chain joins TRBV27 and TRBJ2-7; 8 bases fit TRBD1. The CDR3 has 10 amino acids. Germline assignment: CDR1 MNHEY and CDR2 SMNVEV (reference sequence). CDR3 residues: CTRGPHEQYF. CDR3 nucleotide sequence: TGTACCAGGGGGCCCCACGAGCAGTACTTC.

The chain has TRBV10-3 and TRBJ1-1; 7 bases map to TRBD1. The J segment lost 2 bases and the V segment lost 4 bases, leaving 1 base of the junction unmatched. From germline, CDR1 is ENHRY and CDR2 SYGVKD. This CDR3 comprises 13 residues. CDR3 amino acids: CAISGQGNTEAFF. Here the CDR3 DNA reads TGTGCCATCAGTGGACAGGGTAACACTGAAGCTTTCTTT.

The V and J genes are TRBV5-3 and TRBJ2-7, with D possibly being TRBD2 (5 bases). TRBV5-3 counts as an open reading frame of uncertain function. The CDR3 extends over 14 amino acids. Trimming removed 0 bases at V and 4 bases at J, with 11 bases between. CDR3 protein: CARSLVGEKYEQYF. Written as DNA, the CDR3 is TGTGCCAGAAGCTTGGTCGGGGAAAAATACGAGCAGTACTTC.

The chain recombines TRBV11-3 with TRBJ2-1; 8 bases are a match to TRBD2. The germline gives CDR1 SGHNT, CDR2 YENEEA. V trimming: 1 base; J trimming: 6 bases; junction bases outside the gene matches: 11. This CDR3 has 17 residues. This CDR3 reads CASSLGRTGGPPNEQFF. The CDR3 bases are TGTGCCAGCAGCTTAGGGAGAACGGGGGGGCCCCCCAATGAGCAGTTCTTC.